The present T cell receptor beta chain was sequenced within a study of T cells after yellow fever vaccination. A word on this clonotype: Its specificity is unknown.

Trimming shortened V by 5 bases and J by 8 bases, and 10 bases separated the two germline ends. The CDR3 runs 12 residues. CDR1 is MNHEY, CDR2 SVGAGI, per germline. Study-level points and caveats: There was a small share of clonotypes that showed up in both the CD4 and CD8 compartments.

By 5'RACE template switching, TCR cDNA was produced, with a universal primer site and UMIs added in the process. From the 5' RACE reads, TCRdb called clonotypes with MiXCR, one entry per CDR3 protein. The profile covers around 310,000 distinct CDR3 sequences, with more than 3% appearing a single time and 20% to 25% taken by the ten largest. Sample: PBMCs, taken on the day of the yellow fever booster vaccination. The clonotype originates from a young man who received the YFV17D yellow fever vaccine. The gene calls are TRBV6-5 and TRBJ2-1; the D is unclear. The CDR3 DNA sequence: TGTGCCAGCAGTACTCTTGCACATGAGCAGTTCTTC. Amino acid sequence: CASSTLAHEQFF.